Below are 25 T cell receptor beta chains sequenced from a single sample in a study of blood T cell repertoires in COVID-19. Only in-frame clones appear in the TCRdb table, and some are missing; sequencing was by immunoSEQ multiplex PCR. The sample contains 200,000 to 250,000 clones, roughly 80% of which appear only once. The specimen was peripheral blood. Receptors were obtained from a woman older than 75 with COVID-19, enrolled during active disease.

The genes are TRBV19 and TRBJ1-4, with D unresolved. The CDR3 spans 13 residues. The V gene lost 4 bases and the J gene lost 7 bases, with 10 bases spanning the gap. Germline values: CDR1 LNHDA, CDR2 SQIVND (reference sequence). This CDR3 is CASSNSRFEKLFF. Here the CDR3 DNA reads TGTGCCAGTAGTAATAGCAGATTTGAAAAACTGTTTTTT.

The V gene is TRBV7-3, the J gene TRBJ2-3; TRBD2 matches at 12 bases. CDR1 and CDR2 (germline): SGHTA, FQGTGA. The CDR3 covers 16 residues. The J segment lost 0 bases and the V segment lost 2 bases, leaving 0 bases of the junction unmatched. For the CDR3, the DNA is TGTGCCAGCAGCTTAGGGACTAGCGGGAGCACAGATACGCAGTATTTT. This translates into CASSLGTSGSTDTQYF.

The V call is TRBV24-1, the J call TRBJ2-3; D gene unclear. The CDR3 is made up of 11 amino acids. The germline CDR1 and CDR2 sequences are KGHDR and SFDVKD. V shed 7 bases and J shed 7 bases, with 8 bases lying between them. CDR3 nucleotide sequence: TGTGCCACCAGCTACTTGAATACGCAGTATTTT. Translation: CATSYLNTQYF.

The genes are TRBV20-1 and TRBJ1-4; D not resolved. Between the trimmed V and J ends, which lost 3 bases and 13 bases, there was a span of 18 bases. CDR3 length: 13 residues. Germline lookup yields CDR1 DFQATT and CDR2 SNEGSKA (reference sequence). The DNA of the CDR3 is TGCAGTGCTAGTTTACATCAGTTAAATGGACTGTTTTTT. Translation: CSASLHQLNGLFF.

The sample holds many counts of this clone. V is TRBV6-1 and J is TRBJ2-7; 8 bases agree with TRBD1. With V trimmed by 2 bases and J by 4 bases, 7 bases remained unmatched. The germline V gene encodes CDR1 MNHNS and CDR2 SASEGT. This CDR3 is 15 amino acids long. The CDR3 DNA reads TGTGCCAGCAGTGAACTGGGACAGGAGAATTACGAGCAGTACTTC. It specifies CASSELGQENYEQYF.

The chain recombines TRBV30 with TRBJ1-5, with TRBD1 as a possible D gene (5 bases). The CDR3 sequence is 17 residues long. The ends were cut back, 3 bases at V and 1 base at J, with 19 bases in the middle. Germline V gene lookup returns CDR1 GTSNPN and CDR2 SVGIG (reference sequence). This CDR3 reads CAWSAFMVTASNQPQHF. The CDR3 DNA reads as TGTGCCTGGAGCGCTTTCATGGTGACAGCGAGCAATCAGCCCCAGCATTTT.

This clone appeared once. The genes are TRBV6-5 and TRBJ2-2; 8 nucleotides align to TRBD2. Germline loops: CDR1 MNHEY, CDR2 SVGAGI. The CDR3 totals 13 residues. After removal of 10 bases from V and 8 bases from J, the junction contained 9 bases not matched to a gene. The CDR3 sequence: CATSRTSSGELFF. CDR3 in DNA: TGTGCCACTTCCCGGACTAGCTCAGGGGAGCTGTTTTTT.

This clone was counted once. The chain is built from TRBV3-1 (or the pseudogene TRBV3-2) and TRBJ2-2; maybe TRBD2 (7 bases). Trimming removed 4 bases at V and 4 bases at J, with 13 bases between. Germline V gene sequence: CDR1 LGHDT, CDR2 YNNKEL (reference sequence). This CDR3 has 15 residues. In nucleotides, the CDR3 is TGTGCCAGCAGCCTAGGGGGACTATCCACCGGGGAGCTGTTTTTT. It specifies CASSLGGLSTGELFF.

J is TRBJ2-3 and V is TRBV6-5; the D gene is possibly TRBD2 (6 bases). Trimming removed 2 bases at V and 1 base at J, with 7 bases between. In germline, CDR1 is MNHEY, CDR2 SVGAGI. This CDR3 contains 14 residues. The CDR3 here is CASSYGGGTDTQYF. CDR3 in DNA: TGTGCCAGCAGTTACGGCGGGGGCACAGATACGCAGTATTTT.

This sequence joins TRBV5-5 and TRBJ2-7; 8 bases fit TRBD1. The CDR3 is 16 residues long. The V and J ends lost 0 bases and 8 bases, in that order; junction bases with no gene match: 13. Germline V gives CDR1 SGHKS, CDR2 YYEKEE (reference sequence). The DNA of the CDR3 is TGTGCCAGCAGCTTGGGCCGACAGGGGACCATCTTACAGCAGTACTTC. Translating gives CASSLGRQGTILQQYF.

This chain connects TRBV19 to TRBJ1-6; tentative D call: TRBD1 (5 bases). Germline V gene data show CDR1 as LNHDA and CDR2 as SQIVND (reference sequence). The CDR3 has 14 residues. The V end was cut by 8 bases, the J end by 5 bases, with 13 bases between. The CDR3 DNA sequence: TGTGCCAGTTCGTTCTCAGGGAATAATTCACCCCTCCACTTT. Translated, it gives CASSFSGNNSPLHF.

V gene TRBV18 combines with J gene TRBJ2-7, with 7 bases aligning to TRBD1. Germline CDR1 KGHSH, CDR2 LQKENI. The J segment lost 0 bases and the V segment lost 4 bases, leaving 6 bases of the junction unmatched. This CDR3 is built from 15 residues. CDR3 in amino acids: CASSRQTGNSYEQYF. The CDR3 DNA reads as TGTGCCAGCTCACGCCAGACAGGGAACTCCTACGAGCAGTACTTC.

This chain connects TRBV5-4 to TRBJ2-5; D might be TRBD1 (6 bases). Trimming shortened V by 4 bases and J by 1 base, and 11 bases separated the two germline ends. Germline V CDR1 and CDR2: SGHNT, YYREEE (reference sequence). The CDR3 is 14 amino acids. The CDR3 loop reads CASSPGQFQETQYF. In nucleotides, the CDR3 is TGTGCCAGCAGCCCCGGACAGTTCCAAGAGACCCAGTACTTC.

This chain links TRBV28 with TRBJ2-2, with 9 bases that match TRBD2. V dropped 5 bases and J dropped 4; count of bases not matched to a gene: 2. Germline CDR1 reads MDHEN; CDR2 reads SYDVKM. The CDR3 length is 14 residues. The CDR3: CASSRSGSTGELFF. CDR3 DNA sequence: TGTGCCAGCAGTCGTAGCGGGAGCACCGGGGAGCTGTTTTTT. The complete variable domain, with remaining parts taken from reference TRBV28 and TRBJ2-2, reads DVKVTQSSRYLVKRTGEKVFLECVQDMDHENMFWYRQDPGLGLRLIYFSYDVKMKEKGDIPEGYSVSREKKERFSLILESASTNQTSMYLCASSRSGSTGELFFGEGSRLTVL.

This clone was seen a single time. The CDR3 coding sequence is TGTGCCAGCAGCTTAACTCGACAGCGGAACACCGGGGAGCTGTTTTTT. It translates to CASSLTRQRNTGELFF. The chain couples TRBV11-1 to TRBJ2-2; TRBD1 might be the D (5 bases). The CDR3 runs 16 residues. V gave up 2 bases and J gave up 1 base, with 11 bases separating them. From germline, CDR1 is SGHAT and CDR2 FQDESV (reference sequence).

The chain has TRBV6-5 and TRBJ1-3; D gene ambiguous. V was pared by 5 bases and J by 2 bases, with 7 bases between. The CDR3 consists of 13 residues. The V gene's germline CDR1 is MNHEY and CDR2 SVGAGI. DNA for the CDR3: TGTGCCAGCAGTCGGGAAGCTGGAAACACCATATATTTT. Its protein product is CASSREAGNTIYF.

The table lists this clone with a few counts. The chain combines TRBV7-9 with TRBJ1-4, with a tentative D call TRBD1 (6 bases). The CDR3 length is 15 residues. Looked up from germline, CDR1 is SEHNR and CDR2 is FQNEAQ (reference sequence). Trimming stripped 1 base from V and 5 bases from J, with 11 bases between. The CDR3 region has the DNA TGTGCCAGCAGCTTAGTAACAGGGACAAATGAAAAACTGTTTTTT. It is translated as CASSLVTGTNEKLFF.

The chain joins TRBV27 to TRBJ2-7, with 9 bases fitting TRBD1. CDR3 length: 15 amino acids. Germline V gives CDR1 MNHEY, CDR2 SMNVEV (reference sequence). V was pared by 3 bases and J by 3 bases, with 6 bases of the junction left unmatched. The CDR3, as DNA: TGTGCCAGCAGTTTGGACAGGGGACATATCTACGAGCAGTACTTC. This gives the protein CASSLDRGHIYEQYF.

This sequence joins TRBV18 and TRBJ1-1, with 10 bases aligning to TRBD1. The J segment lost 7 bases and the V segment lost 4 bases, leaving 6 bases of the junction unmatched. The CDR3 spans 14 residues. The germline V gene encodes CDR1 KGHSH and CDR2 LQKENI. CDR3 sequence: CASSLDRGLGEAFF. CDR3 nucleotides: TGTGCCAGCTCACTCGACAGGGGGCTGGGTGAAGCTTTCTTT.

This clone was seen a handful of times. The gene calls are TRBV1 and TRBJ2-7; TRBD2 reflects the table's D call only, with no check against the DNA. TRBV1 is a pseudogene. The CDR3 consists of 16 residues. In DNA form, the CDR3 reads TGCACCAGCAGCCAAGAGGAGGGCTACTTCTCCTACGAGCAGTACTTC. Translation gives CTSSQEEGYFSYEQYF.

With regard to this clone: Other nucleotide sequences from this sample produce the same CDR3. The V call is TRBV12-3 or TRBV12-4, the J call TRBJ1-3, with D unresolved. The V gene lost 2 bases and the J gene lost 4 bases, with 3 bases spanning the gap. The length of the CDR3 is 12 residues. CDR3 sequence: CASSLSGNTIYF. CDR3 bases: TGTGCCAGCAGTTTATCGGGAAACACCATATATTTT.

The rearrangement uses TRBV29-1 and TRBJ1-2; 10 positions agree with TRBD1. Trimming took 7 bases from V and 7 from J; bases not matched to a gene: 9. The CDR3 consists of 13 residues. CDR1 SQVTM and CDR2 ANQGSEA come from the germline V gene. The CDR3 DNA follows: TGCAGCGCGGGGACAGGGGAGTTATCTGGCTACACCTTC. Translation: CSAGTGELSGYTF.

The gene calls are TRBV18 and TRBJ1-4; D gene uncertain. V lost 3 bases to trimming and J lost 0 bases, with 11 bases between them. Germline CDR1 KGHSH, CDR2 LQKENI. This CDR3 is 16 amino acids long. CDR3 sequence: CASSPPELATNEKLFF. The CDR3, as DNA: TGTGCCAGCTCACCCCCGGAGCTTGCAACTAATGAAAAACTGTTTTTT.

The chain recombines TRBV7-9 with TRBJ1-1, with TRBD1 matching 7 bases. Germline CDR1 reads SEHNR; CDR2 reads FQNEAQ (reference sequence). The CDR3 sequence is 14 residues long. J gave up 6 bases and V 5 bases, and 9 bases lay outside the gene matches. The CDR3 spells CASSRRQGFAEAFF. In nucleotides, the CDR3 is TGTGCCAGCAGCAGACGACAGGGTTTCGCTGAAGCTTTCTTT.

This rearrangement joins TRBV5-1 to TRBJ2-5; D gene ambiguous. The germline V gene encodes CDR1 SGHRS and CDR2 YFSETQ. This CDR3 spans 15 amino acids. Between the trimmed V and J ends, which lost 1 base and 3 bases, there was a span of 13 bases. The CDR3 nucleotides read TGCGCCAGCAGCTTGTTACCACCCCCGGAAGAGACCCAGTACTTC. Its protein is CASSLLPPPEETQYF.